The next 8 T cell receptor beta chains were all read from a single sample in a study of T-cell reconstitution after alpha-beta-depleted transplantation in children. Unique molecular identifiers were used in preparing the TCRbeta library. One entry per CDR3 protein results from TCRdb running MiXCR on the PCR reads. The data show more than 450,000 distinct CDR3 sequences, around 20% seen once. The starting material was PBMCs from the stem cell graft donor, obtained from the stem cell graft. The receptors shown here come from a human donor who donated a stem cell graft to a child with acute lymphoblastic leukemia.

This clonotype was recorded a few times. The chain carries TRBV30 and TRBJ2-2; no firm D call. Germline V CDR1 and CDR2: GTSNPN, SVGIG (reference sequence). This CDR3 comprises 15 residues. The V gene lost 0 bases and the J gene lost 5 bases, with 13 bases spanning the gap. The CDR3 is CAWSVLSSGTGELFF. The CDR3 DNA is TGTGCCTGGAGTGTACTCTCTTCTGGGACCGGGGAGCTGTTTTTT.

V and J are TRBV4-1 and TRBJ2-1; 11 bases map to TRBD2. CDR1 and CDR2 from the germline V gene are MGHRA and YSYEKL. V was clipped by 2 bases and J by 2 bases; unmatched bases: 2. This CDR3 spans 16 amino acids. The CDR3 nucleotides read TGCGCCAGCAGCCAAATACTAGCGGGAGCCTACAATGAGCAGTTCTTC. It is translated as CASSQILAGAYNEQFF.

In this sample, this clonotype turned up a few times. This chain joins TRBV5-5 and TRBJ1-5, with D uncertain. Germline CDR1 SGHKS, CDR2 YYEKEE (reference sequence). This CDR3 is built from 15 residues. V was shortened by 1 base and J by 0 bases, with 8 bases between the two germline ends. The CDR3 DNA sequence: TGTGCCAGCAGCTTGTCGGGGATTAGCAATCAGCCCCAGCATTTT. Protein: CASSLSGISNQPQHF.

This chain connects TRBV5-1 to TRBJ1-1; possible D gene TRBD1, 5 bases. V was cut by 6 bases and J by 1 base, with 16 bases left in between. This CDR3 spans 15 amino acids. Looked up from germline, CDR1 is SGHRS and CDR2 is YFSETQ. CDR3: CASKELATENTEAFF. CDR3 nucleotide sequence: TGCGCCAGCAAAGAGCTCGCGACAGAGAACACTGAAGCTTTCTTT.

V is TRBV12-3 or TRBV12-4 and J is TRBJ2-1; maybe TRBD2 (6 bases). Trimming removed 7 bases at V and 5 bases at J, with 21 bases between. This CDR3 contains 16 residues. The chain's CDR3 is CASTPLGGSFDNEQFF. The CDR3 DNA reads TGTGCCAGCACCCCCCTGGGAGGTAGCTTTGACAATGAGCAGTTCTTC.

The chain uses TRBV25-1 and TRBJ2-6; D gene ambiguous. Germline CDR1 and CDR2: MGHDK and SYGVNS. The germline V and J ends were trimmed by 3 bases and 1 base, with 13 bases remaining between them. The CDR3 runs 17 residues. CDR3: CASSDGRATSGANVLTF. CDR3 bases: TGTGCCAGCAGTGACGGACGCGCAACTTCTGGGGCCAACGTCCTGACTTTC.

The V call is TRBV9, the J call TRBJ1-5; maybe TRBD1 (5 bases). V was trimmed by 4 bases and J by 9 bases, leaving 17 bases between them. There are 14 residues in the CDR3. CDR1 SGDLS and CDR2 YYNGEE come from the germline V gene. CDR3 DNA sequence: TGTGCCAGCAGCACATCGGGGGGGGTTCCGCCCCAGCATTTT. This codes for CASSTSGGVPPQHF. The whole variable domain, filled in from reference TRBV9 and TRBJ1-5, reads DSGVTQTPKHLITATGQRVTLRCSPRSGDLSVYWYQQSLDQGLQFLIQYYNGEERAKGNILERFSAQQFPDLHSELNLSSLELGDSALYFCASSTSGGVPPQHFGDGTRLSIL.

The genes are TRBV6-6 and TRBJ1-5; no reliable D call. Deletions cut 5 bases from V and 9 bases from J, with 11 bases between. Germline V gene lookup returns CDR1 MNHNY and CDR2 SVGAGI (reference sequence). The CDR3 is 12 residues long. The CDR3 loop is CASSDREGPQHF. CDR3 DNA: TGTGCCAGCAGTGACCGGGAAGGGCCCCAGCATTTT.